What follows is one TCR beta chain and its context. Antigen unknown. The data belong to a study of T cell repertoires in cytomegalovirus infection. Study-level background: Public TCR beta signatures marked donors with CMV infection and the matching HLA. Study outcomes and limitations: The response measured ex vivo was dominated by TCR beta clonotypes (HLA-C-restricted and CMV-specific). The study identified carriers of CMV plus the relevant HLA from cumulative public TCR beta family frequency.

The CDR3 length is 14 residues. Looked up from germline, CDR1 is SGHTA and CDR2 is FQGTGA. The trim removed 6 bases at V and 8 bases at J, leaving 6 bases unmatched. TCRdb recomputed calls from the reads with MiXCR, one row per CDR3 protein. Of fewer than 200,000 distinct CDR3 sequences in the sample, over 13% were seen once. Specimen: PBMCs. This chain connects TRBV7-3 to TRBJ2-1; 11 bases match TRBD2. The sequence was collected from a human donor in good health (CMV status not recorded). Some clones in this sample may be carry-over from other donors' samples. In nucleotides, the CDR3 is TGTGCCAGCAGTTCTAGCGGGGGGTTCTATGAGCAGTTCTTC. It encodes CASSSSGGFYEQFF.